Below are 29 T cell receptor beta chains sequenced from a single sample in a study of blood T cells in healthy people across ages. With a J-beta primer mix and a sample-barcoded 5' primer, a second PCR ran about 7 to 12 cycles. TCRdb redid the calling of the 5' RACE reads with MiXCR, one entry per CDR3 protein. The repertoire includes some 900,000 distinct CDR3 sequences, around 46% of them detected once, and 13% sits in the top ten. Sequencing used blood. Receptor source: a man aged 30-40 years in good health.

In its sample, this clonotype was seen a few times. The rearrangement joins TRBV5-1 to TRBJ2-4; D remains unclear. This CDR3 has 15 amino acids. Looked up from germline, CDR1 is SGHRS and CDR2 is YFSETQ. Trimming removed 0 bases at V and 0 bases at J, with 7 bases between. The CDR3 nucleotides are TGCGCCAGCAGCTTGGGAGCGCTAGCCAAAAACATTCAGTACTTC. Translation: CASSLGALAKNIQYF. The whole variable domain, filled in from reference TRBV5-1 and TRBJ2-4, reads KAGVTQTPRYLIKTRGQQVTLSCSPISGHRSVSWYQQTPGQGLQFLFEYFSETQRNKGNFPGRFSGRQFSNSRSEMNVSTLELGDSALYLCASSLGALAKNIQYFGAGTRLSVL.

As for this clonotype: This clone may be a read error of a much larger clone one base away. The chain employs TRBV2 and TRBJ1-5; 7 bases are a match to TRBD1. V lost 11 bases, J lost 0 bases, and 4 bases stayed unmatched. The CDR3 has 13 amino acids. Germline assignment: CDR1 SNHLY and CDR2 FYNNEI. The chain's CDR3 is CAGDRDSNQPQHF. DNA of the CDR3: TGTGCCGGCGACAGGGATAGCAATCAGCCCCAGCATTTT.

There are a few counts of this clonotype. The V gene is TRBV29-1, the J gene TRBJ2-2, with 7 bases fitting TRBD2. The V gene end was trimmed by 8 bases and the J gene end by 7 bases; junction bases not matched to a gene: 7. Germline CDR1 SQVTM, CDR2 ANQGSEA. The CDR3 covers 12 residues. CDR3 bases: TGCAGCCTTGGGGAGGGGAGCGGGGAGCTGTTTTTT. This gives the protein CSLGEGSGELFF.

The rearrangement joins TRBV29-1 to TRBJ1-1, with D perhaps matching TRBD1 (6 bases). Between the trimmed V and J ends, which lost 2 bases and 6 bases, there was a span of 10 bases. There are 12 residues in the CDR3. In germline, CDR1 is SQVTM, CDR2 ANQGSEA. CDR3 DNA sequence: TGCAGCGTTGAAAGGGGGGGGCCTGAAGCTTTCTTT. It encodes CSVERGGPEAFF.

This clonotype showed up many times. The genes are TRBV7-9 and TRBJ2-1, with D maybe TRBD2 (5 bases). Trimming stripped 8 bases from V and 4 bases from J, with 12 bases between. The CDR3 spans 13 residues. CDR1 and CDR2 (germline): SEHNR, FQNEAQ (reference sequence). The CDR3 nucleotides read TGTGCCAGCTCCCGGGGATCATACAATGAGCAGTTCTTC. It specifies CASSRGSYNEQFF.

The rearrangement uses TRBV25-1 and TRBJ1-1; TRBD1 is a possible D gene (5 bases). The CDR3 has 14 residues. CDR1 MGHDK and CDR2 SYGVNS come from the germline V gene. V was clipped by 3 bases and J by 0 bases, with 8 bases between them. In DNA form, the CDR3 reads TGTGCCAGCAGTGACCCGACAGTGAACACTGAAGCTTTCTTT. Protein sequence: CASSDPTVNTEAFF.

In its sample, this clonotype was seen a few times. The J gene is TRBJ1-2, the V gene TRBV12-3 or TRBV12-4; perhaps TRBD1 as D (6 bases). The CDR3 extends over 14 amino acids. With 6 bases removed from V and 5 bases from J, the gap between germline ends came to 16 bases. The CDR3 DNA sequence: TGTGCCAGCAGCCACGGGGACATGCGATATGGCTACACCTTC. It is translated as CASSHGDMRYGYTF.

The sample holds a few counts of this clonotype. The rearrangement uses TRBV4-2 and TRBJ1-2; tentatively, D is TRBD1 (5 bases). Trimming removed 1 base at V and 8 bases at J, with 14 bases between. CDR3 size: 14 residues. CDR1 is LGHNA and CDR2 is YNFKEQ in the germline V gene. The CDR3 loop is CASSQVERGQGYTF. The CDR3 DNA is TGTGCCAGCAGCCAAGTTGAAAGGGGCCAAGGCTACACCTTC.

The V call is TRBV9, the J call TRBJ2-3, with D perhaps assigned TRBD1 or TRBD2 (5 bases each). V lost 3 bases to trimming and J lost 0 bases, with 11 bases between them. The CDR3 length is 15 residues. Germline loops: CDR1 SGDLS, CDR2 YYNGEE. The CDR3 sequence is CASSGGIHSTDTQYF. DNA for the CDR3: TGTGCCAGCAGCGGGGGGATACACAGCACAGATACGCAGTATTTT.

The chain uses TRBV18 and TRBJ1-3; D is undetermined. V shed 1 base and J shed 0 bases, with 10 bases lying between them. The germline gives CDR1 KGHSH, CDR2 LQKENI. The CDR3 covers 16 residues. CDR3: CASSPRVGFSGNTIYF. The CDR3 nucleotides read TGTGCCAGCTCACCACGCGTAGGATTCTCTGGAAACACCATATATTTT.

The chain has TRBV6-4 and TRBJ2-2; D ambiguous. Germline-derived CDR1 and CDR2 are MRHNA and SNTAGT. This CDR3 is 13 amino acids long. Trimming pared 6 bases from V and 5 bases from J, leaving 10 bases between. The CDR3 DNA reads as TGTGCCAGCAGCGCACAAGAGACCGGGGAGCTGTTTTTT. Protein sequence: CASSAQETGELFF.

The rearrangement uses TRBV20-1 and TRBJ2-5; 10 nucleotides agree with TRBD2. The end of the DNA is better explained by TRBJ2-7, so the J call may be wrong. The CDR3 runs to 14 residues. Germline V gene data show CDR1 as DFQATT and CDR2 as SNEGSKA (reference sequence). The CDR3 region has the DNA TGCAGTGCTAGAGCTGGACTAGCGGCTTACGAGCAGTACTTC. This codes for CSARAGLAAYEQYF.

As to this clonotype: The junction shows a germline mismatch at one end, possibly a read error. The V and J genes are TRBV7-2 and TRBJ1-5; D is possibly TRBD1 (5 bases). The CDR3 sequence is 16 residues long. Germline values: CDR1 SGHTA, CDR2 FQGNSA. The DNA of the CDR3 is TGTGCCGGCAGCCTCGATCAGGGATCTTCCGGACAGCCCCAGCATTTT. The encoded protein is CAGSLDQGSSGQPQHF.

This clonotype was counted at least ten times. V usage is TRBV29-1 and J usage is TRBJ2-7, with 10 nucleotides matching TRBD1. This CDR3 is 16 amino acids long. The V gene's germline CDR1 is SQVTM and CDR2 ANQGSEA. V dropped 3 bases and J dropped 3; count of bases not matched to a gene: 11. This CDR3 is CSVDLRDRGLGYEQYF. CDR3 DNA sequence: TGCAGCGTTGACCTCCGGGACAGGGGTCTGGGCTACGAGCAGTACTTC.

This chain joins TRBV7-8 and TRBJ2-6; D might be TRBD2 (6 bases). The CDR3 has 19 amino acids. Germline-derived CDR1 and CDR2 are SGHVS and FQNEAQ. Trimming removed 5 bases from V and 0 bases from J, with 20 bases in between. Here the CDR3 reads CASSRGTPDPSSGANVLTF. The CDR3 DNA sequence: TGTGCCAGCAGCCGGGGGACCCCTGACCCAAGCTCTGGGGCCAACGTCCTGACTTTC. The full variable domain, its missing parts supplied by reference TRBV7-8 and TRBJ2-6, is GAGVSQSPRYKVAKRGQDVALRCDPISGHVSLFWYQQALGQGPEFLTYFQNEAQLDKSGLPSDRFFAERPEGSVSTLKIQRTQQEDSAVYLCASSRGTPDPSSGANVLTFGAGSRLTVL.

The rearrangement uses TRBV12-3 or TRBV12-4 and TRBJ1-5; D not certain. V lost 6 bases, J lost 4 bases, and 10 bases lay in between. The CDR3 extends over 13 amino acids. In nucleotides, the CDR3 is TGTGCCAGCAGGGGAGGGTGGAATCAGCCCCAGCATTTT. Its translation is CASRGGWNQPQHF.

This rearrangement joins TRBV29-1 to TRBJ2-4, with D possibly being TRBD1 (6 bases). Per the germline V gene, CDR1 is SQVTM and CDR2 is ANQGSEA. The CDR3 loop spans 14 amino acids. Trimming removed 3 bases at V and 7 bases at J, with 16 bases between. The CDR3, as DNA: TGCAGCGTTGAGTCAGGGGATCGTGCTAACATTCAGTACTTC. Translating gives CSVESGDRANIQYF.

The CDR3 loop is CASFFGTGSNQPQHF. CDR3 coding DNA: TGTGCCAGCTTTTTCGGGACAGGGAGCAATCAGCCCCAGCATTTT. The chain employs TRBV6-5 and TRBJ1-5; 9 bases are shared with TRBD1. The CDR3 runs to 15 residues. V shed 8 bases, J shed 1 base, and the junction held 6 bases outside the gene matches. From germline, CDR1 is MNHEY and CDR2 SVGAGI.

The sample holds a few counts of this clonotype. The chain links TRBV7-8 to TRBJ2-7; 12 nucleotides align to TRBD2. The DNA matches TRBJ2-5 better at its end, which makes the J call doubtful. This CDR3 comprises 17 residues. Germline CDR1 reads SGHVS; CDR2 reads FQNEAQ. For the CDR3, the DNA is TGTGCCAGCAGCCGCGGGCGGGCTAGCGGGGGGGAAGAGACCCAGTACTTC. Its protein product is CASSRGRASGGEETQYF.

This clonotype was picked up many times. The chain joins TRBV4-2 to TRBJ2-7; either TRBD1 or TRBD2 may fit D (5 bases each). The CDR3 is 13 amino acids. V lost 4 bases to trimming and J lost 4 bases, with 11 bases between them. The germline V gene encodes CDR1 LGHNA and CDR2 YNFKEQ. The CDR3 here is CASSPGPLYEQYF. CDR3 DNA: TGTGCCAGCAGCCCGGGACCCCTTTACGAGCAGTACTTC.

This clonotype showed up just a few times. The rearrangement uses TRBV4-2 and TRBJ2-7, with 7 bases matching TRBD1. The germline V gene has CDR1 LGHNA and CDR2 YNFKEQ. The CDR3 length is 15 residues. After removal of 1 base from V and 4 bases from J, the junction contained 7 bases not matched to a gene. In DNA form, the CDR3 reads TGTGCCAGCAGCCAAGGACAGGGCGGAAATTACGAGCAGTACTTC. It is translated as CASSQGQGGNYEQYF.

The gene calls are TRBV27 and TRBJ2-7; TRBD2 agrees at 7 bases. V lost 8 bases, J lost 1 base, and 2 bases stayed unmatched. This CDR3 is 12 amino acids long. Germline values: CDR1 MNHEY, CDR2 SMNVEV (reference sequence). Here the CDR3 reads CASAGVSYEQYF. The CDR3 DNA reads as TGTGCCAGCGCGGGGGTTTCCTACGAGCAGTACTTC.

This rearrangement joins TRBV3-1 to TRBJ2-5; D is possibly TRBD2 (6 bases). The germline V and J ends were trimmed by 4 bases and 2 bases, with 11 bases remaining between them. Germline CDR1 and CDR2: LGHDT and YNNKEL (reference sequence). The CDR3 spans 14 residues. The CDR3 coding sequence is TGTGCCAGCAGCCGGTGGGACTCGCAAGAGACCCAGTACTTC. Its translation is CASSRWDSQETQYF.

The J gene is TRBJ2-1, the V gene TRBV12-3 or TRBV12-4; 7 nucleotides agree with TRBD1. The CDR3 runs 14 residues. The V segment lost 5 bases and the J segment 9 bases; nucleotides outside the gene matches: 10. The CDR3 is CASSGNTGVREQFF. In DNA form, the CDR3 reads TGTGCCAGCAGTGGGAATACAGGGGTCCGTGAGCAGTTCTTC.

The chain carries TRBV4-3 and TRBJ2-7; D not certain. CDR1 is LGHNA and CDR2 is YSLEER in the germline V gene. This CDR3 has 15 amino acids. Trimming took off 0 bases at V and 7 bases at J, with 16 bases between the two ends. The CDR3 DNA is TGCGCCAGCAGCCAAGATCGGTATAGCAACGATGAGCAGTACTTC. Translated, it gives CASSQDRYSNDEQYF.

The count of this clonotype is one. The chain carries TRBV25-1 and TRBJ1-2, with TRBD1 identical over 9 bases. From germline, CDR1 is MGHDK and CDR2 SYGVNS. The CDR3 spans 13 residues. J gave up 6 bases and V 5 bases, and 4 bases lay outside the gene matches. CDR3 protein: CASSRDREDGYTF. In DNA form, the CDR3 reads TGTGCCAGCAGTAGGGACAGGGAGGATGGCTACACCTTC.

This clonotype was detected only a few times. This chain uses TRBV5-1 with TRBJ2-4; TRBD1 matches at 7 bases. CDR3 size: 15 residues. V was pared by 4 bases and J by 7 bases, with 11 bases of the junction left unmatched. Per the germline V gene, CDR1 is SGHRS and CDR2 is YFSETQ. The CDR3 loop reads CASSQAAGGLNIQYF. In nucleotides, the CDR3 is TGCGCCAGCAGCCAGGCGGCAGGGGGTCTGAACATTCAGTACTTC.

The gene calls are TRBV6-5 and TRBJ1-5; no firm D call. Germline assignment: CDR1 MNHEY and CDR2 SVGAGI. The CDR3 is made up of 12 amino acids. Between the trimmed V and J ends, which lost 6 bases and 9 bases, there was a span of 12 bases. CDR3 loop: CASSPNRVPQHF. The CDR3 DNA is TGTGCCAGCAGCCCCAATAGGGTGCCCCAGCATTTT.

There are a few counts of this clonotype. The chain is built from TRBV30 and TRBJ2-7; 8 nucleotides match TRBD1. CDR3 length: 12 amino acids. J was trimmed by 5 bases and V by 2 bases; bases with no gene match: 2. Germline V gene data show CDR1 as GTSNPN and CDR2 as SVGIG (reference sequence). The CDR3 protein is CAWSPQGDEQYF. The CDR3 DNA reads TGTGCCTGGAGTCCACAGGGGGACGAGCAGTACTTC.